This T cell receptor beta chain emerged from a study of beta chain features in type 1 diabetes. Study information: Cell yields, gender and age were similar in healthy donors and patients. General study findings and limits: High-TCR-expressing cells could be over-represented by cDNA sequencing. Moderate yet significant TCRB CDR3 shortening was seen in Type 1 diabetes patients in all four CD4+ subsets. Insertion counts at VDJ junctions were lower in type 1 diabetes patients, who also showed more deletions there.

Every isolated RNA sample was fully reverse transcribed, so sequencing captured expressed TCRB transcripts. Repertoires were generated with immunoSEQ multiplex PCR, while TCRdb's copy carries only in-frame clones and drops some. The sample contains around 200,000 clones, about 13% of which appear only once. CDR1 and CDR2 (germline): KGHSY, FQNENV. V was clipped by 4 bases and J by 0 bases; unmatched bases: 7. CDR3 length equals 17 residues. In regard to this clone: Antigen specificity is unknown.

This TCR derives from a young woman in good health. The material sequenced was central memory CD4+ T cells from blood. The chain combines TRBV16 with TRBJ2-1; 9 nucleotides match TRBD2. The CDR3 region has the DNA TGTGCCAGCAGCCCCCCGCGGGGGGGATACTCCTACAATGAGCAGTTCTTC. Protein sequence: CASSPPRGGYSYNEQFF.